A selection of T cell receptor beta chains follows, all from one sample in a study of T cell responses to AZD1222 COVID-19 vaccine. Here immunoSEQ multiplex PCR was the method, and the copy in TCRdb shows in-frame clones only, minus some. The sample lists approximately 150,000 clones; about 92% were seen once. Specimen: peripheral blood, collected on day 0 of MenACWY control vaccination. These receptors all come from an adult in good health. Both conserved end residues are part of each CDR3. Fields, in order: D gene, J gene, clone size, V gene, CDR3 protein, CDR3 DNA. D genes are given only for firm matches. Not every row has a clone size; where given, it reads once, few, many or a size class.

- TRBJ2-3 - TRBV11-2 CASSLGFSGTDTQYF TGTGCCAGCAGCTTAGGCTTTAGCGGCACAGATACGCAGTATTTT
TRBD1 TRBJ1-5 - TRBV5-1 CASSLGGQGISNQPQHF TGCGCCAGCAGCTTGGGAGGACAGGGTATAAGCAATCAGCCCCAGCATTTT
TRBD1 TRBJ1-2 - TRBV27 CASSTARTGATGYTF TGTGCCAGCAGTACAGCAAGGACAGGGGCGACTGGCTACACCTTC
- TRBJ2-1 - TRBV6-1 CASSEARAGSFIDKQFF TGTGCCAGCAGTGAAGCCAGAGCAGGGTCATTTATTGATAAGCAGTTCTTC
TRBD1 TRBJ2-7 - TRBV9 CASSVGQGLSYEQYF TGTGCCAGCAGCGTGGGACAGGGTCTCTCCTACGAGCAGTACTTC
- TRBJ2-1 - TRBV9 CASSDPEVAGNEQFF TGTGCCAGCAGCGACCCAGAGGTCGCCGGAAATGAGCAGTTCTTC
- TRBJ2-1 - TRBV6-1 CASRVGGVNEQFF TGTGCCAGCCGGGTCGGAGGGGTTAATGAGCAGTTCTTC
- TRBJ1-4 - TRBV27 CASRRDGLLPNEKLFF TGTGCCAGCAGGCGGGACGGGTTGCTTCCTAATGAAAAACTGTTTTTT
- TRBJ2-7 - TRBV28 CASSLDYGGGHIPYEQYF TGTGCCAGCAGTTTAGATTATGGTGGGGGACACATTCCCTACGAGCAGTACTTC
TRBD2 TRBJ2-5 once TRBV2 CASNFGGESQETQYF TGTGCCAGCAACTTTGGGGGGGAGAGCCAAGAGACCCAGTACTTC
- TRBJ1-6 - TRBV3-1/TRBV3-2 CASSLGLRYSPLHF TGTGCCAGCAGCCTGGGACTTAGATATTCACCCCTCCACTTT
TRBD1 TRBJ1-1 - TRBV7-9 CASSPTHRGPFWLNTEAFF TGTGCCAGCAGCCCGACGCACAGGGGGCCTTTTTGGCTGAACACTGAAGCTTTCTTT
TRBD1 TRBJ2-2 once TRBV7-2 CASSFPTGVVGGELFF TGTGCCAGCAGTTTTCCCACAGGGGTGGTTGGCGGGGAGCTGTTTTTT
- TRBJ2-3 - TRBV3-1/TRBV3-2 CASSLLGSSTDTQYF TGTGCCAGCAGCCTTCTCGGCTCTAGCACAGATACGCAGTATTTT
TRBD1 TRBJ1-6 - TRBV5-1 CASSQSGTASPWDSPLHF TGCGCCAGCAGCCAGTCCGGGACAGCAAGCCCTTGGGATTCACCCCTCCACTTT
TRBD2 TRBJ2-2 - TRBV5-4 CASSSGTRGTGELFF TGTGCCAGCAGCTCCGGGACTAGAGGCACCGGGGAGCTGTTTTTT
TRBD2 TRBJ2-5 - TRBV10-2 CASSKRETETQYF TGCGCCAGCTCGAAGCGGGAGACGGAGACCCAGTACTTC
- TRBJ2-7 - TRBV5-6 CASSFGGLYEQYF TGTGCCAGCAGCTTCGGTGGCCTCTACGAGCAGTACTTC
TRBD1 TRBJ1-5 - TRBV3-1/TRBV3-2 CASSQGQSNQPQHF TGTGCCAGCAGCCAGGGACAGAGCAATCAGCCCCAGCATTTT
- TRBJ2-4 - TRBV30 CAWIGGGRDIQYF TGTGCCTGGATAGGGGGAGGAAGGGACATTCAGTACTTC
- TRBJ1-6 - TRBV4-1 CASSQGYGGNSPLHF TGCGCCAGCAGCCAAGGCTACGGGGGGAATTCACCCCTCCACTTT
TRBD2 TRBJ2-1 - TRBV6-4 CASSDSGGRGYNEQFF TGTGCCAGCAGTGACTCGGGCGGGAGAGGCTACAATGAGCAGTTCTTC
- TRBJ1-1 - TRBV7-2 CASSLDLNTEAFF TGTGCCAGCAGCTTAGACTTGAACACTGAAGCTTTCTTT
TRBD2 TRBJ2-1 - TRBV7-2 CASSLDPSGVVYNEQFF TGTGCCAGCAGCTTAGACCCTAGCGGGGTAGTCTACAATGAGCAGTTCTTC